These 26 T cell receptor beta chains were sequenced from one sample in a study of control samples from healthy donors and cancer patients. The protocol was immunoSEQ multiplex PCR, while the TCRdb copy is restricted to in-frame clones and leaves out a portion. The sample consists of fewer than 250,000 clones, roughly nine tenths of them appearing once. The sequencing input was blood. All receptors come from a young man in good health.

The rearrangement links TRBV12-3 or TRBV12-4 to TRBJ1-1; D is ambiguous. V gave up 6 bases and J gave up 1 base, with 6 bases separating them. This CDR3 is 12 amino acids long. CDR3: CASRLANTEAFF. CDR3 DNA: TGTGCCAGCAGGCTCGCGAACACTGAAGCTTTCTTT.

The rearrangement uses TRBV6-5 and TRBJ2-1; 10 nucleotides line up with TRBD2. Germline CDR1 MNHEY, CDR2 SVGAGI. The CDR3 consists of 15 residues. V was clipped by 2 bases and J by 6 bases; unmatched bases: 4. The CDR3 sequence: CASSYQRGGINEQFF. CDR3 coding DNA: TGTGCCAGCAGTTACCAGCGGGGGGGGATCAATGAGCAGTTCTTC.

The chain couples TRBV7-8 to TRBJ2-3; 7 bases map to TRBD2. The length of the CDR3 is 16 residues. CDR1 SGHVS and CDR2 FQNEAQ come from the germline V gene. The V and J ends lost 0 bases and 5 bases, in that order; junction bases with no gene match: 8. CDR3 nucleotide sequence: TGTGCCAGCAGCTTAGCGGAAGGAAGCGGGGTAGATACGCAGTATTTT. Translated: CASSLAEGSGVDTQYF.

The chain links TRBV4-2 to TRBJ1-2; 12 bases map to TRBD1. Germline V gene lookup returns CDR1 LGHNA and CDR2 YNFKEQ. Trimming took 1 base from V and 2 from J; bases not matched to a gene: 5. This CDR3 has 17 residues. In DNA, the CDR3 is TGTGCCAGCAGCCAAGCCGCGGGACAGGGGGCCAACTATGGCTACACCTTC. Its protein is CASSQAAGQGANYGYTF.

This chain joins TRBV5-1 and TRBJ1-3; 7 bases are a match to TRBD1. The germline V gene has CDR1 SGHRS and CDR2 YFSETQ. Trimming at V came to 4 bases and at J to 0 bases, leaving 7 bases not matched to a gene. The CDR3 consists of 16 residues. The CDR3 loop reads CASSVGTAISGNTIYF. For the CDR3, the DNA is TGCGCCAGCAGCGTCGGGACAGCTATCTCTGGAAACACCATATATTTT.

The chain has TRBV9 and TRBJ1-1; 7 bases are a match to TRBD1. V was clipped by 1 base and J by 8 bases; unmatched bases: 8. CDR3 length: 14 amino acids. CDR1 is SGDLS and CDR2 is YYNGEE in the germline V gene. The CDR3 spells CASSVLTGEKEAFF. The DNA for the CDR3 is TGTGCCAGCAGCGTACTAACAGGGGAGAAAGAAGCTTTCTTT.

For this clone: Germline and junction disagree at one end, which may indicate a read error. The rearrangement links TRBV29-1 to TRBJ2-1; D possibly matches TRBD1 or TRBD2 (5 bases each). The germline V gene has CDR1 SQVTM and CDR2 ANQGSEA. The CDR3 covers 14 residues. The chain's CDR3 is CNVFWGSSYNEQFF. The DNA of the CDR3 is TGCAACGTTTTTTGGGGGAGCTCCTACAATGAGCAGTTCTTC.

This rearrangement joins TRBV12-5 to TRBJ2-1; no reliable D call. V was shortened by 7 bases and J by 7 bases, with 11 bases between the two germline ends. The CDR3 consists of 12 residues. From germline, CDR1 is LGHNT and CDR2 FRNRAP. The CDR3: CASAVLRNEQFF. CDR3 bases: TGTGCTAGTGCCGTCTTGCGGAATGAGCAGTTCTTC. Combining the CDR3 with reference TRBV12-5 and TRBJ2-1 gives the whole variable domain DARVTQTPRHKVTEMGQEVTMRCQPILGHNTVFWYRQTMMQGLELLAYFRNRAPLDDSGMPKDRFSAEMPDATLATLKIQPSEPRDSAVYFCASAVLRNEQFFGPGTRLTVL.

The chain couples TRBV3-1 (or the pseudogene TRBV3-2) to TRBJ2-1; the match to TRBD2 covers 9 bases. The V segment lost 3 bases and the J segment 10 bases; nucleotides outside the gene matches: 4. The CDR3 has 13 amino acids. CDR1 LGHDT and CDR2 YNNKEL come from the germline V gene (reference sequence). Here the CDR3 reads CASSQGTSREQFF. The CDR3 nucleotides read TGTGCCAGCAGCCAGGGGACTAGCAGGGAGCAGTTCTTC.

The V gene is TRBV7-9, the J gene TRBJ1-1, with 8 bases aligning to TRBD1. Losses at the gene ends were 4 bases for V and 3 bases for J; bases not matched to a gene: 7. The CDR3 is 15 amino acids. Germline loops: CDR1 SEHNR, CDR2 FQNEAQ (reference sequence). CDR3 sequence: CASSSNDRGYTEAFF. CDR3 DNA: TGTGCCAGCAGCTCAAACGACAGGGGCTACACTGAAGCTTTCTTT.

The CDR3 protein is CASSLSPQGGGQPQHF. The CDR3 DNA sequence: TGCGCCAGCAGCTTAAGTCCGCAGGGGGGAGGACAGCCCCAGCATTTT. This sequence joins TRBV5-1 and TRBJ1-5; 7 nucleotides match TRBD1. Germline V lookup: CDR1 SGHRS, CDR2 YFSETQ. This CDR3 spans 16 amino acids. Trimming took 2 bases from V and 7 from J; bases not matched to a gene: 12. Filled out from reference TRBV5-1 and TRBJ1-5, the complete variable domain reads KAGVTQTPRYLIKTRGQQVTLSCSPISGHRSVSWYQQTPGQGLQFLFEYFSETQRNKGNFPGRFSGRQFSNSRSEMNVSTLELGDSALYLCASSLSPQGGGQPQHFGDGTRLSIL.

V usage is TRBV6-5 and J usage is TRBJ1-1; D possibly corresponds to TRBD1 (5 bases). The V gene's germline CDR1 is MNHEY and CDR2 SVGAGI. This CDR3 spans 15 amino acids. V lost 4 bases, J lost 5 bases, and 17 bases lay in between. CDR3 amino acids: CASSSAGAFGTEAFF. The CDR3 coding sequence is TGTGCCAGCAGTTCCGCCGGGGCCTTTGGGACTGAAGCTTTCTTT.

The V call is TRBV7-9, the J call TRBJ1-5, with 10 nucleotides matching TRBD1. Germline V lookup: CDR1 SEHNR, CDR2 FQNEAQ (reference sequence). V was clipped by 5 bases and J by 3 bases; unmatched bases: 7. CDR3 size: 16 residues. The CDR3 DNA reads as TGTGCCAGCAGCCAGTCGGGGACAGGGGTCAATCAGCCCCAGCATTTT. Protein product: CASSQSGTGVNQPQHF.

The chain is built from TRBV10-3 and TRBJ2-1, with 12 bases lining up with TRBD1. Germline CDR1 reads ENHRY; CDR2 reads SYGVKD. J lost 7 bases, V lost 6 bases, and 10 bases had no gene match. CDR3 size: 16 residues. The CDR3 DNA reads TGTGCCATCAGGGATTGGGGACAGGGGGCGGGTAATGAGCAGTTCTTC. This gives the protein CAIRDWGQGAGNEQFF.

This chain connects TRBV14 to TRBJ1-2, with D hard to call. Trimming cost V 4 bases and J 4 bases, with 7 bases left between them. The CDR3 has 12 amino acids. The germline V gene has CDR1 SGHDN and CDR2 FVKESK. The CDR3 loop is CASSPGFYGYTF. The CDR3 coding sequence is TGTGCCAGCAGCCCTGGTTTCTATGGCTACACCTTC.

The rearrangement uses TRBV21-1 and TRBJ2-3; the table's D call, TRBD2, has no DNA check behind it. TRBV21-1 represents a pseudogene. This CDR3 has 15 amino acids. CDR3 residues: CASRTSGGRADTQYF. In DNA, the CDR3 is TGTGCCAGCAGGACTAGCGGGGGGCGGGCAGATACGCAGTATTTT.

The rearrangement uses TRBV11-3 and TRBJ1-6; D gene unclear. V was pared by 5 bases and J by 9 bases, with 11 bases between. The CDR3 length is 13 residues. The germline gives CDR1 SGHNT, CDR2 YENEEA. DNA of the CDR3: TGTGCCAGCAGCCATTCGGTGGGTTCACCCCTCCACTTT. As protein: CASSHSVGSPLHF.

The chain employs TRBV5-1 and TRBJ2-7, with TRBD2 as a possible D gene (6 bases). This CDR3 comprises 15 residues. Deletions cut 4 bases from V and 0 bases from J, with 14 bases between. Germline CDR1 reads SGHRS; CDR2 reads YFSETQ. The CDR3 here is CASSPPGGTSYEQYF. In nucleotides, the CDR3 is TGCGCCAGCAGCCCTCCCGGGGGTACCTCCTACGAGCAGTACTTC.

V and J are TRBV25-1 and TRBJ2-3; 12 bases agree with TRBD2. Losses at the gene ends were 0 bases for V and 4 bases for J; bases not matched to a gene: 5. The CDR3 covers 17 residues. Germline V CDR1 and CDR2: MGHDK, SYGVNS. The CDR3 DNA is TGTGCCAGCAGTGAATATCGGACTAGCGGGGATTCAGATACGCAGTATTTT. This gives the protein CASSEYRTSGDSDTQYF. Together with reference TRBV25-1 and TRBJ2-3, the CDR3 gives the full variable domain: EADIYQTPRYLVIGTGKKITLECSQTMGHDKMYWYQQDPGMELHLIHYSYGVNSTEKGDLSSESTVSRIRTEHFPLTLESARPSHTSQYLCASSEYRTSGDSDTQYFGPGTRLTVL.

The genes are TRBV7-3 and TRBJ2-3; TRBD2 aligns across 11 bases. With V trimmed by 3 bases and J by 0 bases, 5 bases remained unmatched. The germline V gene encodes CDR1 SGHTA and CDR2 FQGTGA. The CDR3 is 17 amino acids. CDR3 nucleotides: TGTGCCAGCAGCTTTAGCGGGGGGGCAACTAGCACAGATACGCAGTATTTT. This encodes CASSFSGGATSTDTQYF.

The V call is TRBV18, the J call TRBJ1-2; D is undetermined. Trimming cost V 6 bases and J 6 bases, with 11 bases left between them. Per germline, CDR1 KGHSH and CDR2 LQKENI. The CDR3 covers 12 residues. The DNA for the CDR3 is TGTGCCAGCTCCCTCGACATTGATGGCTACACCTTC. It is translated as CASSLDIDGYTF.

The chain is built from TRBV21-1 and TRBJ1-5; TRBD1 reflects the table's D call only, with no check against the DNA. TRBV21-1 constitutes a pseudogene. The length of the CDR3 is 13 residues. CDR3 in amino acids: CAIQGEGNQPQHF. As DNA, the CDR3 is TGTGCCATTCAGGGGGAAGGGAATCAGCCCCAGCATTTT.

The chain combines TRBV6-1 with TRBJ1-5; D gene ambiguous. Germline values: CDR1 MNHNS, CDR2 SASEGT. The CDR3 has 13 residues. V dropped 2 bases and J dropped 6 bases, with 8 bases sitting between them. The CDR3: CASSERRTQPQHF. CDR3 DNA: TGTGCCAGCAGTGAAAGGAGGACTCAGCCCCAGCATTTT.

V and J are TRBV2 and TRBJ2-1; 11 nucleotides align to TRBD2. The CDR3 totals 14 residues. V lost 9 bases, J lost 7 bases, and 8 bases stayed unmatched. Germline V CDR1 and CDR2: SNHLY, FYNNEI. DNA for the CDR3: TGTGCCAGATTAAGACTAGCGGGATCGAATGAGCAGTTCTTC. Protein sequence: CARLRLAGSNEQFF. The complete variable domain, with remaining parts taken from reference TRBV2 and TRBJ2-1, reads EPEVTQTPSHQVTQMGQEVILRCVPISNHLYFYWYRQILGQKVEFLVSFYNNEISEKSEIFDDQFSVERPDGSNFTLKIRSTKLEDSAMYFCARLRLAGSNEQFFGPGTRLTVL.

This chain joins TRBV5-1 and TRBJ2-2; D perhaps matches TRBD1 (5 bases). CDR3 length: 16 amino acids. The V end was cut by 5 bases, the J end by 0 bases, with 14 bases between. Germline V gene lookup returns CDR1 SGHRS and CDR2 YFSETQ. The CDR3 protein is CASSSSGAPNTGELFF. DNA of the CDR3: TGCGCCAGCAGTTCGTCTGGGGCCCCGAACACCGGGGAGCTGTTTTTT.

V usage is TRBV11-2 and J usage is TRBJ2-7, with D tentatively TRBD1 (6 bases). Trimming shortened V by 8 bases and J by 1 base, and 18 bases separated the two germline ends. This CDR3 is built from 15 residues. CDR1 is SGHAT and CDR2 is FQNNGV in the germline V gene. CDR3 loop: CASRKLGTRSYEQYF. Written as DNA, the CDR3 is TGTGCCAGCCGAAAATTGGGGACACGATCCTACGAGCAGTACTTC.